This T cell receptor (beta chain) came from a study of T cell responses to AZD1222 COVID-19 vaccine. Study background: Second-dose timings of about 4 or about 12 weeks were pooled.

Details on this clone: Its target is not known.

Study-level results: At baseline, just five to seven AZD1222 recipients tested seropositive. Most donors were white British, females outnumbered males, and clonal diversity was possibly underestimated. The study found Spike-specific TCR breadth and depth rose after two AZD1222 doses.

Produced via immunoSEQ multiplex PCR; TCRdb's table is partial and in-frame only. The sample contains under 150,000 clones, about nine tenths of which appear only once. The TCR originated in an adult in good health. The material was peripheral blood, obtained on day 0 of AZD1222 vaccination.

The chain's CDR3 is CASSLDRRRGDEKLFF. CDR3 in DNA: TGTGCCAGCAGCTTAGATAGGAGAAGGGGAGATGAAAAACTGTTTTTT. The rearrangement uses TRBV11-3 and TRBJ1-4; maybe TRBD1 (5 bases). Germline CDR1 is SGHNT and CDR2 is YENEEA. This CDR3 spans 16 amino acids. Trimming stripped 0 bases from V and 6 bases from J, with 14 bases between.